Listed below are T cell receptor beta chains from one sample, sequenced in a study of response to subunit inactivated influenza vaccine. TCRdb fed the RT-PCR reads into MiXCR, producing one record per CDR3 protein. This table has under 550,000 distinct CDR3 sequences, around 8% appearing once. Sequences were derived from PBMCs from blood, sampled about 23 months after vaccination. The receptors shown here come from a man between 50 and 69 years old who received an inactivated influenza vaccine. Both conserved end residues are part of each CDR3. A D gene is named only where the DNA matches it firmly. Rows give clone size only sometimes, using once, few, many, or a class for an expanded clone.

clone size	D gene	V gene	J gene	CDR3 DNA	CDR3 protein
few	TRBD1	TRBV9	TRBJ2-5	TGTGCCAGCAGCGCCTCGTTAGACGGGACAGGTCAGGAGACCCAGTACTTC	CASSASLDGTGQETQYF
many	.	TRBV5-6	TRBJ2-3	TGTGCCAGCAGCTCTACAGGCGGTTTCGCAGATACGCAGTATTTT	CASSSTGGFADTQYF
few	.	TRBV30	TRBJ2-7	TGTGCCTGGAGGGAGAGGGATGCCGTCGAGTACTTC	CAWRERDAVEYF
few	TRBD1	TRBV3-1	TRBJ2-7	TGTGCCAGCAGCCAAGCCGGGCAGGGGGCCAGCGAGCAGTACTTC	CASSQAGQGASEQYF
many	.	TRBV20-1	TRBJ1-1	TGCAGTGCTAGGGGGACTGAAGCTTTCTTT	CSARGTEAFF
.	.	TRBV20-1	TRBJ1-2	TGCAGTGGGGCAACTAACTATGGCTACACCTTC	CSGATNYGYTF
few	TRBD2	TRBV29-1	TRBJ2-3	TGCAGCGCCACCGGGGAGGGTGGGGGCACAGATACGCAGTATTTT	CSATGEGGGTDTQYF
few	.	TRBV12-3/TRBV12-4	TRBJ2-3	TGTGCCAGCAGTTTCCGGGCCACAGATACGCAGTATTTT	CASSFRATDTQYF
.	.	TRBV2	TRBJ2-7	TGTGCCAGCAGTGACGTCAGGGAGCCCTACGAGCAGTACTTC	CASSDVREPYEQYF
.	TRBD1	TRBV30	TRBJ2-7	TGTGCCTGGAACAGGGGTACCTACGAGCAGTACTTC	CAWNRGTYEQYF
.	TRBD2	TRBV6-1	TRBJ2-2	TGTGCCAGCAGAATATCTAGCGGGACGACCGGGGAGCTGTTTTTT	CASRISSGTTGELFF
.	.	TRBV4-2	TRBJ2-3	TGTGCCAGCAGCCAGGGGAGACGGACCTCTAGCACAGATACGCAGTATTTT	CASSQGRRTSSTDTQYF
many	TRBD2	TRBV28	TRBJ2-3	TGTGCCAGCAGTGCCAACCTACCGGGACTAGCGGCCGGACGGGTAGATACGCAGTATTTT	CASSANLPGLAAGRVDTQYF
.	TRBD2	TRBV4-2	TRBJ2-1	TGTGCCAGCAGCCAATTGACCGGATTGGCTAGCGGGAGGGCCGGGCAGTTCTTC	CASSQLTGLASGRAGQFF
.	TRBD2	TRBV20-1	TRBJ2-1	TGCAGTGCTAGACCCGGGACTAGCGGGGGTGGTGAGCAGTTCTTC	CSARPGTSGGGEQFF
many	TRBD1	TRBV10-3	TRBJ2-7	TGTGCCATCACCCTCGGGACAGGGTATCACGAGCAGTACTTC	CAITLGTGYHEQYF
many	.	TRBV4-1	TRBJ2-1	TGCGCCAGCAGCGGACAGATAAACTACAATGAGCAGTTCTTC	CASSGQINYNEQFF
.	.	TRBV12-3/TRBV12-4	TRBJ1-3	TGTGCCAGCACCGCCCGGGCCCCAGCCCTCTCTGGAAACACCATATATTTT	CASTARAPALSGNTIYF
.	TRBD1	TRBV18	TRBJ1-6	TGTGCCAGCTCACCAGGACAGGCGTCTAATTCACCCCTCCACTTT	CASSPGQASNSPLHF
many	.	TRBV3-1	TRBJ1-2	TGTGCCAGCAGCCAGTCCGGAGGATTTCATGGCTACACCTTC	CASSQSGGFHGYTF
many	TRBD1	TRBV5-6	TRBJ2-7	TGTGCCAGCAGCTCCTACCGGGACAGGGGTTACGAGCAGTACTTC	CASSSYRDRGYEQYF
few	.	TRBV7-2	TRBJ1-6	TGTGCCAGCAGCTTAGTGAAAGGGGAGTCCTATAATTCACCCCTCCACTTT	CASSLVKGESYNSPLHF
many	.	TRBV12-3/TRBV12-4	TRBJ2-7	TGTGCCAGCAGTTTGGAGGGAGCCCTCGAGCAGTACTTC	CASSLEGALEQYF
.	.	TRBV20-1	TRBJ2-3	TGCAGTGCTAGAGTCGGACTCACAGATACGCAGTATTTT	CSARVGLTDTQYF
many	TRBD2	TRBV5-1	TRBJ2-1	TGCGCCAGCAGCCCTTACGGGACTAGCGGGAGGAGGGAGCAGTTCTTC	CASSPYGTSGRREQFF
few	.	TRBV6-6	TRBJ2-3	TGTGCCAGCAGTTACTCGGGCAGGGATACGCAGTATTTT	CASSYSGRDTQYF
many	.	TRBV7-3	TRBJ2-2	TGTGCCAGCAGTTACAGGGTTAACACCGGGGAGCTGTTTTTT	CASSYRVNTGELFF
.	TRBD2	TRBV20-1	TRBJ2-7	TGCAGTGGGTCACCAGCGGGGCGCTACGAGCAGTACTTC	CSGSPAGRYEQYF
.	TRBD1	TRBV4-3	TRBJ1-2	TGCGCCAGCAACCAGGGGGGGGACTATGGCTACACCTTC	CASNQGGDYGYTF
many	.	TRBV3-1	TRBJ1-5	TGTGCCAGCAGCCAAGGGATTAATCAGCCCCAGCATTTT	CASSQGINQPQHF
.	.	TRBV5-5	TRBJ2-1	TGTGCCAGCATCCAGAGTACGACGGCTTACAATGAGCAGTTCTTC	CASIQSTTAYNEQFF
.	.	TRBV2	TRBJ2-7	TGTGCCAGCAGTGACCCGATGGCGCCGGCGGACGAGCAGTACTTC	CASSDPMAPADEQYF
.	.	TRBV10-3	TRBJ2-2	TGTGCCATCACAACAGGGTACACCGGGGAGCTGTTTTTT	CAITTGYTGELFF
many	TRBD2	TRBV7-2	TRBJ2-1	TGTGCCAGCAGCGCAGCCACTAGCGGGAAATCCTACAATGAGCAGTTCTTC	CASSAATSGKSYNEQFF
few	.	TRBV11-2	TRBJ2-1	TGTGCCAGCAGCTCGCTCAGGGGTACCTACAATGAGCAGTTCTTC	CASSSLRGTYNEQFF
few	.	TRBV18	TRBJ2-7	TGTGCCAGCTCCCGGGACTGGCAGGGGCAGTACTTC	CASSRDWQGQYF
.	.	TRBV2	TRBJ1-1	TGTGCCAGCGTAAGGGATTGGCTGAACACTGAAGCTTTCTTT	CASVRDWLNTEAFF
.	.	TRBV9	TRBJ1-1	TGTGCCAGCAGCGCCGGAAATACAGGTGTGAACACTGAAGCTTTCTTT	CASSAGNTGVNTEAFF
many	.	TRBV15	TRBJ1-1	TGTGCCACCAGCAGTAGAAGTAACACTGAAGCTTTCTTT	CATSSRSNTEAFF
.	.	TRBV20-1	TRBJ1-6	TGCAGTGCTAGAGATATAGGGAGGAGGGATTCACCCCTCCACTTT	CSARDIGRRDSPLHF
few	TRBD2	TRBV20-1	TRBJ2-1	TGCAGTGCTTCGACTCTAGCGGGAGGGCCCAATGAGCAGTTCTTC	CSASTLAGGPNEQFF
few	TRBD1	TRBV7-8	TRBJ2-3	TGTGCCAGCAGCCGACAGGGGTTGGGTACAGATACGCAGTATTTT	CASSRQGLGTDTQYF